This T cell receptor beta chain was sequenced for a study of blood T cell repertoires in COVID-19 (TCRdb year 2020). Study-wide context: Samples covering the acute and convalescent phases of COVID-19 were provided by collaborators in the United States, Italy and Spain. Subjects who had been exposed to COVID-19, were actively infected with it, or had recovered from it provided the deeply sampled blood TCRbeta repertoires that made up the dataset. A de-identified subject ID, COVID-19 status, age in years and sex were almost always included in the sample metadata. Samples were obtained from the ongoing ImmuneRACE study (first 160 participants) and from some 1,300 subjects provided by 6 global collaborators. The material from the prospective study consisted of cDNA or gDNA derived from T cells, B-cell-depleted T cells, or PBMCs. The repertoires were released in a freely available public database intended as a resource for research on the immune response to SARS-CoV-2. HLA class I and class II types, where available, came from metadata supplied by the sample provider rather than from assay-based typing.

This clone was seen ten or more times. What antigen it recognizes has not been identified. Base quality data are lacking; no much larger clone is found one base away. At the DNA level, this CDR3 is encoded by other sequences in the same sample as well. CDR1 and CDR2, looked up from the germline V gene (reference sequence), are GTSNPN and SVGIG. Trimming removed 5 bases from V and 6 bases from J, leaving 16 bases between the germline ends. Inclusive of the bounding cysteine and phenylalanine, the CDR3 is 13 residues long. Kept here is only the CDR3 DNA, which spans 39 bases and is read in frame from base 1. One collaborating source in Seattle enrolled patients during active infection and followed them longitudinally through the course of disease. Collaborating institutions collected whole blood in K2EDTA tubes following their own protocols. For TCRbeta analysis, collaborators shipped samples as frozen whole blood, isolated PBMCs, or DNA extracted from either of those sample types.

The immunoSEQ Assay, a bias-controlled multiplex PCR, was used to amplify TCRbeta CDR3 regions from genomic DNA. Processing in the source paper ran as follows. The number of nucleated cells in each sample was estimated from the amplification of reference gene primers within the assay. Sequence reads were collapsed and filtered to measure the absolute abundance of every unique TCRbeta CDR3 rearrangement. Productive Simpson clonality was computed per sample as the square root of Simpson's diversity index over productive rearrangements. TCRdb mirrors the immuneACCESS table, restricted to in-frame sequences. Some clones are absent from its copies; in checked studies, under half trace to an unresolved V gene, and the reason for the others is unknown. That table furnishes V, J and clone size, whereas the DNA furnished D and trimming. Here the sample has roughly 200,000 clones; 70% to 80% occur a single time. Nearly 6% of the sample comes from the top ten.

What the work shows at the level of the full study, not this receptor alone: How much clinical and demographic metadata was included differed by source and by participant, and the metadata was provided uncurated.

The chain couples TRBV30 to TRBJ1-1, with a weak D call of TRBD1 (6 bases match). The sample was peripheral blood. This clonotype was obtained from a woman aged 40 to 50 with COVID-19, enrolled during active disease. DNA sequence: TGTGCCTGGGGGGGGCTGGGCGGGGCTGAAGCTTTCTTT. The translation is CAWGGLGGAEAFF.